This T cell receptor (beta chain) was retrieved from a study of blood T cell repertoires in COVID-19. Overall study context: The study drew acute and convalescent COVID-19 samples from the United States, Italy and Spain.

Assay: immunoSEQ multiplex PCR; the TCRdb copy retains only in-frame clones and omits some. Among 150,000 to 200,000 clones listed, roughly 82% were seen once. Sequenced input: peripheral blood. This receptor was identified in a woman in her 70s with acute or convalescent COVID-19.

CDR3 protein: CASSFSGPKDTQYF. The CDR3, as DNA: TGTGCCAGCAGCTTTAGCGGGCCAAAAGATACGCAGTATTTT. The chain has TRBV7-2 and TRBJ2-3; 7 bases map to TRBD2. J was trimmed by 5 bases and V by 3 bases; bases with no gene match: 5. CDR3 length: 14 amino acids. Germline V gives CDR1 SGHTA, CDR2 FQGNSA.